The clone carrying this T cell receptor beta chain was observed once. The data derive from a study of blood T cell repertoires in COVID-19. Libraries were prepared by immunoSEQ multiplex PCR; TCRdb keeps only in-frame clonotypes and omits some of them. The sample has 40,000 to 65,000 clones; more than 70% are singletons. This clonotype was sampled from a man in his 70s with active COVID-19. Sequencing input: peripheral blood.

CDR3 residues: CASSQDGLRTPLHF. The CDR3 DNA is TGCGCCAGCAGCCAAGATGGCCTGAGGACACCCCTCCACTTT. The V call is TRBV4-3, the J call TRBJ1-6, with unresolved D. V dropped 0 bases and J dropped 11 bases, with 11 bases sitting between them. This CDR3 comprises 14 residues. Germline lookup yields CDR1 LGHNA and CDR2 YSLEER.